This T cell receptor (beta chain) is from a study of early T cells in non-severe SARS-CoV-2 infection. Background on the study: Unsorted whole blood bulk RNA was sequenced, with unpaired chains. Whole-study results and caveats: Comparison of clonotypes with VDJdb favored anti-spike CD8 responses while missing private and CD4 specificities.

V lost 6 bases, J lost 8 bases, and 5 bases stayed unmatched. CDR1 DFQATT and CDR2 SNEGSKA come from the germline V gene (reference sequence). The CDR3 covers 13 residues. The sample holds many counts of this clonotype. Its antigen is still unknown. Individual cDNA molecules were tagged with unique molecular identifiers, the study reported. A single record per CDR3 protein comes from TCRdb applying MiXCR to the 5' RACE reads. The data contain around 81,000 distinct CDR3 sequences, more than 13% of them seen just once; the ten biggest clones take up roughly 9.8%. Sequenced: whole blood. The sequence derives from an adult who was a healthcare worker with PCR-confirmed SARS-CoV-2 infection or an uninfected control (not recorded which). This chain connects TRBV20-1 to TRBJ1-6; 9 bases fit TRBD1. CDR3: CSARGQGDSPLHF. DNA for the CDR3: TGCAGTGCCCGGGGACAGGGAGATTCACCCCTCCACTTT.